This TCR beta chain was recovered during a study of blood T cell repertoires in COVID-19. Measured with immunoSEQ multiplex PCR; TCRdb has only the in-frame clones, and not every one. The sample records a few hundred thousand clones, around 80% being singletons. This CDR3 has 16 residues. V trimming: 4 bases; J trimming: 7 bases; junction bases outside the gene matches: 12. The germline V gene encodes CDR1 SGHRS and CDR2 YFSETQ. Sequencing was done on a sample of peripheral blood. The chain joins TRBV5-1 to TRBJ2-5; 11 nucleotides match TRBD2. The TCR was taken from a man in his forties who had recovered from COVID-19. The CDR3: CASSPTGLAEGGTQYF. The CDR3 DNA follows: TGCGCCAGCAGCCCGACGGGACTAGCGGAGGGGGGGACCCAGTACTTC.